This TCR beta chain originates from a study of blood T cells in healthy people across ages. Study results and limitations: Investigators viewed diversity estimates from one million T cells as underestimates, the study reported. Naive CD4+ cells and diversity were both higher in long-lived donors than in aged donors.

On this clonotype: Its cognate antigen is unknown.

Alongside a J-beta primer mix, a sample-barcoded 5' primer served in a second PCR lasting about 7 to 11 cycles. MiXCR was run by TCRdb on the 5' RACE reads, yielding one entry per CDR3 protein. Seen here are about 1.4 million distinct CDR3 sequences, 59% observed once, and the top ten hold more than 6%. The germline V gene has CDR1 SGHAT and CDR2 FQNNGV. This CDR3 has 13 amino acids. The ends were cut back, 5 bases at V and 7 bases at J, with 12 bases in the middle. The sample comprised blood. The source is a man between 18 and 29 years old in good health. The rearrangement uses TRBV11-2 and TRBJ1-5; no clear D gene. CDR3 loop: CASSAGMIQPQHF. CDR3 coding DNA: TGTGCCAGCAGCGCCGGTATGATCCAGCCCCAGCATTTT.